This entry describes one T cell receptor (beta chain). The sample belongs to a study of blood T cell repertoires in COVID-19. Study details: The analysed material was cDNA or gDNA that came from T cells, B-cell-depleted T cells, or PBMCs.

Profiled with immunoSEQ multiplex PCR; TCRdb holds only in-frame clones, not every one. The sample has 23,000 or so clones; 80% to 90% are singletons. The sequenced material came from peripheral blood. This receptor was obtained from a man between 50 and 59 years old with active COVID-19.

Here the CDR3 reads CASRGGRTNSPLHF. The CDR3 region has the DNA TGTGCCAGCAGGGGGGGGCGGACTAATTCACCCCTCCACTTT. V usage is TRBV11-2 and J usage is TRBJ1-6, with a weak D call TRBD1 (6 bases). This CDR3 has 14 amino acids. CDR1 is SGHAT and CDR2 is FQNNGV in the germline V gene. The V end was cut by 6 bases, the J end by 6 bases, with 12 bases between.